This T cell receptor (beta chain) is from a study of blood T cell repertoires in COVID-19. Study at large: PBMCs, B-cell-depleted T cells, or T cells provided the cDNA or gDNA that made up the material.

A single count supports this clone. The CDR3 runs to 16 residues. Germline V gene lookup returns CDR1 SGHTS and CDR2 YDEGEE. The ends lost 0 bases at V and 2 bases at J; junction bases unmatched: 7. Here immunoSEQ multiplex PCR was the method, and the copy in TCRdb shows in-frame clones only, minus some. The sample records over 150,000 clones, approximately 88% being singletons. Material: peripheral blood. The receptor comes from a woman aged 80 or over with active or convalescent COVID-19. The chain uses TRBV5-8 and TRBJ1-1; 7 nucleotides match TRBD1. CDR3: CASSLVLGTVNTEAFF. In DNA, the CDR3 is TGTGCCAGCAGCTTGGTTTTGGGGACAGTCAACACTGAAGCTTTCTTT.